Listed below are T cell receptor beta chains from one sample, sequenced in a study of blood T cell repertoires in COVID-19. Method: immunoSEQ multiplex PCR; TCRdb's copy keeps in-frame clones and lacks some. The repertoire consists of about 280,000 clones, with 85% occurring once and the leading ten covering roughly 14%. Material: peripheral blood. The receptors were sampled from a human donor in a cohort sampled during active COVID-19. CDR3s include the opening cysteine and the closing phenylalanine or tryptophan. D genes are given only for firm matches. Size values are once, few and many counts, or a class for expanded clones, and some rows have none.

abundance | j_gene | v_gene | d_gene | CDR3aa | CDR3nt
NA | TRBJ2-2 | TRBV6-4 | NA | CASSRDFGTGELFF | TGTGCCAGCAGCAGGGATTTCGGGACCGGGGAGCTGTTTTTT
NA | TRBJ2-3 | TRBV11-3 | NA | CASSLARGTDTQYF | TGTGCCAGCAGCTTAGCCAGGGGAACAGATACGCAGTATTTT
many | TRBJ2-1 | TRBV11-2 | TRBD2 | CASSLARGGRAYNEQFF | TGTGCCAGCAGCTTAGCCCGCGGCGGGAGGGCGTATAATGAGCAGTTCTTC
NA | TRBJ2-7 | TRBV5-1 | NA | CASSQDRAYEQYF | TGCGCCAGCAGCCAGGACAGAGCCTACGAGCAGTACTTC
NA | TRBJ1-2 | TRBV27 | TRBD1 | CASSRTGFYGYTF | TGTGCCAGCAGCCGGACAGGGTTCTATGGCTACACCTTC
NA | TRBJ2-1 | TRBV7-8 | TRBD1 | CASSPGQALGNEQFF | TGTGCCAGCAGCCCAGGACAGGCATTAGGGAATGAGCAGTTCTTC
NA | TRBJ2-7 | TRBV4-3 | TRBD1 | CASSRGTGGLNEQYF | TGCGCCAGCAGCCGAGGGACAGGGGGCTTGAACGAGCAGTACTTC
NA | TRBJ1-1 | TRBV5-1 | TRBD1 | CASSTTTGGMNTEAFF | TGCGCCAGCAGCACCACGACAGGGGGCATGAACACTGAAGCTTTCTTT
NA | TRBJ2-5 | TRBV5-1 | NA | CASSLTGSAKETQYF | TGCGCCAGCAGCCTGACAGGCTCCGCGAAAGAGACCCAGTACTTC
once | TRBJ2-2 | TRBV4-3 | NA | CASSQEGGAGGELFF | TGCGCCAGCAGCCAAGAAGGGGGTGCGGGCGGGGAGCTGTTTTTT
NA | TRBJ1-2 | TRBV29-1 | NA | CSVETPGNGYTF | TGCAGCGTTGAGACCCCAGGGAATGGCTACACCTTC
once | TRBJ2-7 | TRBV9 | TRBD2 | CASSVGGSRYEQYF | TGTGCCAGCAGCGTCGGCGGGAGTAGGTACGAGCAGTACTTC
NA | TRBJ2-3 | TRBV24-1 | TRBD1 | CATSDPGQGTDTQYF | TGTGCCACCAGTGACCCCGGACAGGGCACAGATACGCAGTATTTT
NA | TRBJ1-3 | TRBV2 | NA | CASSPIRSFSGNTIYF | TGTGCCAGCAGTCCTATCAGGTCGTTCTCTGGAAACACCATATATTTT
once | TRBJ2-7 | TRBV10-3 | TRBD2 | CATGTSGLYEQYF | TGTGCCACCGGGACTAGCGGCCTCTACGAGCAGTACTTC
NA | TRBJ1-6 | TRBV19 | TRBD1 | CASSGQENSPLHF | TGTGCCAGTAGCGGACAGGAGAATTCACCCCTCCACTTT
NA | TRBJ1-2 | TRBV19 | NA | CASSIREVRSPTPGGYTF | TGTGCCAGTAGTATCCGGGAAGTCAGGTCTCCTACTCCGGGCGGCTACACCTTC
NA | TRBJ1-4 | TRBV5-1 | NA | CASSPEGWAATNEKLFF | TGCGCCAGCAGCCCGGAGGGGTGGGCCGCAACTAATGAAAAACTGTTTTTT
NA | TRBJ2-1 | TRBV18 | TRBD2 | CASSPPELAGGRSQFF | TGTGCCAGCTCACCACCGGAACTAGCGGGAGGGCGAAGTCAGTTCTTC
once | TRBJ2-1 | TRBV19 | NA | CASSRYRAPYNEQFF | TGTGCCAGTAGTAGATACAGGGCCCCCTACAATGAGCAGTTCTTC
NA | TRBJ1-2 | TRBV7-9 | TRBD1 | CASSLGTGGKIGYTF | TGTGCCAGCAGCTTAGGGACAGGGGGGAAGATCGGCTACACCTTC
NA | TRBJ2-5 | TRBV19 | NA | CASKRRGEETQYF | TGTGCCAGTAAGCGGCGGGGCGAAGAGACCCAGTACTTC
once | TRBJ2-1 | TRBV6-1 | NA | CASSEVGGEQFF | TGTGCCAGCAGTGAAGTAGGGGGTGAGCAGTTCTTC
NA | TRBJ2-6 | TRBV6-5 | NA | CASSLASGANVLTF | TGTGCCAGCAGCTTAGCGTCAGGGGCCAACGTCCTGACTTTC
NA | TRBJ2-1 | TRBV27 | TRBD2 | CASSLSRGDSGGNEQFF | TGTGCCAGCAGTTTGTCTCGGGGTGATAGCGGGGGGAATGAGCAGTTCTTC
NA | TRBJ2-7 | TRBV23-1 | TRBD2 | CASSHPPGLAGGWILEQYF | TGCGCCAGCAGTCACCCGCCCGGACTAGCGGGAGGGTGGATTCTCGAGCAGTACTTC
NA | TRBJ1-2 | TRBV7-6 | NA | CASSKGEGIGSYGYTF | TGTGCCAGCAGTAAAGGGGAGGGGATTGGCTCTTATGGCTACACCTTC
NA | TRBJ1-2 | TRBV7-8 | NA | CASSFGEVEGYTF | TGTGCCAGCAGCTTCGGGGAGGTTGAGGGCTACACCTTC
NA | TRBJ2-3 | TRBV12-5 | TRBD2 | CASGTSGRNTQYF | TGTGCTAGTGGGACTAGCGGGAGAAATACGCAGTATTTT
few | TRBJ2-2 | TRBV5-1 | NA | CASRLALSGGELFF | TGCGCCAGCAGGCTAGCCCTATCAGGCGGGGAGCTGTTTTTT
NA | TRBJ2-4 | TRBV15 | NA | CATSRGGGAKNIQYF | TGTGCCACCAGCAGAGGAGGGGGAGCCAAAAACATTCAGTACTTC
NA | TRBJ1-6 | TRBV6-5 | TRBD1 | CASIVLRGNNSPLHF | TGTGCCAGCATTGTCCTCAGGGGGAACAATTCACCCCTCCACTTT
NA | TRBJ1-3 | TRBV21-1 | NA | CASSKEGPFSGNTIYF | TGTGCCAGCAGCAAAGAGGGGCCTTTCTCTGGAAACACCATATATTTT
NA | TRBJ1-4 | TRBV29-1 | NA | CSVYRGTGPGEKLFF | TGCAGCGTTTACCGAGGAACAGGACCCGGGGAAAAACTGTTTTTT
NA | TRBJ1-2 | TRBV15 | NA | CATSRGGLGYTF | TGTGCCACCAGCAGAGGGGGACTTGGCTACACCTTC
NA | TRBJ1-6 | TRBV2 | TRBD1 | CASRGQTNNSPLHF | TGTGCCAGCAGGGGACAGACGAATAATTCACCCCTCCACTTT
NA | TRBJ2-1 | TRBV27 | NA | CASSSPRGGQYRNEQFF | TGTGCCAGCAGTTCCCCAAGGGGTGGACAATACCGAAATGAGCAGTTCTTC
NA | TRBJ2-5 | TRBV3-1/TRBV3-2 | NA | CASSPSGERSKETQYF | TGTGCCAGCAGCCCCTCGGGGGAGAGGTCCAAGGAGACCCAGTACTTC
few | TRBJ1-2 | TRBV4-1 | NA | CASRPQGLRDNMGDGYTF | TGCGCCAGCAGACCCCAAGGATTAAGGGACAACATGGGGGATGGCTACACCTTC
NA | TRBJ2-1 | TRBV13 | TRBD2 | CASSLGRRELSEQFF | TGTGCCAGCAGCTTAGGCCGGCGGGAGCTTAGTGAGCAGTTCTTC
NA | TRBJ1-2 | TRBV5-5 | TRBD1 | CASSLDRGIDGYTF | TGTGCCAGCAGCCTCGACAGGGGGATTGATGGCTACACCTTC
NA | TRBJ2-2 | TRBV19 | NA | CASSMRSGTGELFF | TGTGCCAGTAGTATGCGTAGCGGCACCGGGGAGCTGTTTTTT
NA | TRBJ2-7 | TRBV7-9 | NA | CASSQTREQYF | TGTGCCAGCAGCCAGACGAGGGAGCAGTACTTC
NA | TRBJ2-5 | TRBV6-5 | NA | CASRQRQETQYF | TGTGCCAGCAGACAGAGACAAGAGACCCAGTACTTC
NA | TRBJ1-4 | TRBV28 | NA | CASTTAEGKLFF | TGTGCCAGCACCACGGCGGAAGGAAAACTGTTTTTT
few | TRBJ2-1 | TRBV3-1/TRBV3-2 | TRBD2 | CASSHSGSGYNEQFF | TGTGCCAGCAGCCATAGCGGGAGTGGATACAATGAGCAGTTCTTC
NA | TRBJ1-2 | TRBV30 | NA | CACLTVGYTF | TGTGCCTGCCTCACGGTCGGCTACACCTTC
NA | TRBJ2-3 | TRBV28 | NA | CASRFVGLTDTQYF | TGTGCCAGCAGGTTTGTGGGGCTCACAGATACGCAGTATTTT